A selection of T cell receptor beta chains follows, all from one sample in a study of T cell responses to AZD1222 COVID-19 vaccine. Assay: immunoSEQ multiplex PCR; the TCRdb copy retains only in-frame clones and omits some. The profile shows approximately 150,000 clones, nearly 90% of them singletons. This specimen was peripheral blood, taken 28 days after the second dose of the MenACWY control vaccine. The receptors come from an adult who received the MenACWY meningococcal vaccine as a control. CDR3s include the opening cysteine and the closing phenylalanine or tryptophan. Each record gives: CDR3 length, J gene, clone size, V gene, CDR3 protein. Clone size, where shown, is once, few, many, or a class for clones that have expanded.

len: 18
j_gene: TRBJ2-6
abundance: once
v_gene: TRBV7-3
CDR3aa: CASSLTDRVLAGANVLTF

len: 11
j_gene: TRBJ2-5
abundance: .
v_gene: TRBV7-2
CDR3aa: CASSNSETQYF

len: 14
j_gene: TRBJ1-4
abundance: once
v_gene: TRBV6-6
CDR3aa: CASSPDRGPEKLFF

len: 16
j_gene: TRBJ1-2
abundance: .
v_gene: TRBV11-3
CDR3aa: CASSLDVWGSNYGYTF

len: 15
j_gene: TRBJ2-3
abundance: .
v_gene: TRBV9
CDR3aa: CASSNRQGIGDTQYF

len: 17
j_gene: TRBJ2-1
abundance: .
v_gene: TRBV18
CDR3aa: CASSPTNRESSYNEQFF

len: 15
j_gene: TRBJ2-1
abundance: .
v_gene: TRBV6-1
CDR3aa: CASSEAQGTSGEQFF

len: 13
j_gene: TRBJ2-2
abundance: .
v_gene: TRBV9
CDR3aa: CASSARETGELFF

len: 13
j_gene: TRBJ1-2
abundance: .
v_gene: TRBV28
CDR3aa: CASSPSSNYGYTF

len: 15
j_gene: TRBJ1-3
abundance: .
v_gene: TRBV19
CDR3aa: CASTAGISSGNTIYF

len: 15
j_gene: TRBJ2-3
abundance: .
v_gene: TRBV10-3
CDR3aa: CAISPTGASTDTQYF

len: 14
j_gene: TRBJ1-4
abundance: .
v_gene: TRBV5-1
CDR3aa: CASSLQAGEEKLFF

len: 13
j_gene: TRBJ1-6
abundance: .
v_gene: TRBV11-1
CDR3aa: CASSSVPGSPLHF

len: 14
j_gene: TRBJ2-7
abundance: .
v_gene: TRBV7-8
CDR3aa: CASSLELNSYEQYF

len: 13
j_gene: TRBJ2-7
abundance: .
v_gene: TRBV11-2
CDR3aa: CASSLGRVREQYF

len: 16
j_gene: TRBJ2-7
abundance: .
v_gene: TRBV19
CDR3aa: CASSIGGTGKTYEQYF

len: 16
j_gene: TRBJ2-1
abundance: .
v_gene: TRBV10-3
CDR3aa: CAISESNSGRAHEQFF

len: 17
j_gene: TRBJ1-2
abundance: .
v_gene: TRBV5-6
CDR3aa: CASSFTPGQRRYYGYTF

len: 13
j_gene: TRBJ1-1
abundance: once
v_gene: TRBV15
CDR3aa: CATSVFRETEAFF

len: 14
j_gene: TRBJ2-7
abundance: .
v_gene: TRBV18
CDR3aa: CASSPNMESYEQYF

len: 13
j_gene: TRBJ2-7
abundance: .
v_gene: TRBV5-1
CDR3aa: CASSQSGSYEQYF

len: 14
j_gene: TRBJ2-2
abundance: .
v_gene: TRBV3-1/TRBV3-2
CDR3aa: CASSPWGYTGELFF

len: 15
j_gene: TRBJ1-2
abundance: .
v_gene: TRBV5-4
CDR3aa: CASSLEVPGDNGYTF

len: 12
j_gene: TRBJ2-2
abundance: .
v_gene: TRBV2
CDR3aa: CASSDDTGELFF

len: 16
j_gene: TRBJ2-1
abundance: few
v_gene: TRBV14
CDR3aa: CASSQDVSASGVEQFF

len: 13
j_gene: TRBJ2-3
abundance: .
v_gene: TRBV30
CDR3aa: CAWSVKGTDTQYF

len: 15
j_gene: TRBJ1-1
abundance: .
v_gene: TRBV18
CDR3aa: CASSLTSLRNTEAFF

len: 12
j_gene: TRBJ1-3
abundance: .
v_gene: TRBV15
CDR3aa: CATSRGRNTIYF

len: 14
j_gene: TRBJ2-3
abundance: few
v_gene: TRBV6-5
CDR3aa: CASKMVAATDTQYF

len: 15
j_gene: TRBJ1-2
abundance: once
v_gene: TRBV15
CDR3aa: CATSRGGQKIYGYTF

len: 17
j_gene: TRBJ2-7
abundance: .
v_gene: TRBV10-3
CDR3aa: CAISEIASGRAYNEQYF

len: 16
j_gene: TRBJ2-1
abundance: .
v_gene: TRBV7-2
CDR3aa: CASSPVGGSAYNEQFF

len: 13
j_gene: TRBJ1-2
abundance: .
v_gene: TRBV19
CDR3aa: CASSIDRGYGYTF

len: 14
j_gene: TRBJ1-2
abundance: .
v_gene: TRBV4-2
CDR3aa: CASSPPLASNGYTF

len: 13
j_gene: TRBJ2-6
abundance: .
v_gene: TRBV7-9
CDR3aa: CASSFPGANVLTF

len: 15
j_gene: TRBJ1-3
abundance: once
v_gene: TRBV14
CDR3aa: CASSQRTVTGNTIYF

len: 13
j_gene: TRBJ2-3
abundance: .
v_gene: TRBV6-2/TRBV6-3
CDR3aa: CASSNPLAATQYF

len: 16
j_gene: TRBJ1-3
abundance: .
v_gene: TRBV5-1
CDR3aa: CASSVGRSRSGNTIYF

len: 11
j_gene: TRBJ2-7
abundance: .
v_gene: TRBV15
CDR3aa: CATSLSYEQYF

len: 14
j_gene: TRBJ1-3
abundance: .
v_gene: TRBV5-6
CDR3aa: CASRGTNSGNTIYF

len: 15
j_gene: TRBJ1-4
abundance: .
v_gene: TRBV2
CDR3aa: CASTYTEGGSEKLFF

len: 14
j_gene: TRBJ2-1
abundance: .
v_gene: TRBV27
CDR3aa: CASRKQGFNNEQFF

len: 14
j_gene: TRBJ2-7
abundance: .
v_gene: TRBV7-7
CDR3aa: CASSLDQLSYEQYF

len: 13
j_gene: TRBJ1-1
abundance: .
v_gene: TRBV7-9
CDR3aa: CASTPGVNTEAFF

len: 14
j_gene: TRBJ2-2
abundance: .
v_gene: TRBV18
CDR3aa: CASSPRGATGELFF

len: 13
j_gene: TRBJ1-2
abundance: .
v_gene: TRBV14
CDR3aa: CASSRRDNYGYTF

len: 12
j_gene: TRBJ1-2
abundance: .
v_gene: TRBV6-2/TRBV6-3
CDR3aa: CASSSDYEGYTF

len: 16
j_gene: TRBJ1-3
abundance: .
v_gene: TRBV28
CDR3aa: CASSQMGGAQGNTIYF

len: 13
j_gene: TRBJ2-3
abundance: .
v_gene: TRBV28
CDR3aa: CASRQGTGDTQYF

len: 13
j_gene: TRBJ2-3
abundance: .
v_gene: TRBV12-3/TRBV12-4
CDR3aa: CASTLLNTDTQYF